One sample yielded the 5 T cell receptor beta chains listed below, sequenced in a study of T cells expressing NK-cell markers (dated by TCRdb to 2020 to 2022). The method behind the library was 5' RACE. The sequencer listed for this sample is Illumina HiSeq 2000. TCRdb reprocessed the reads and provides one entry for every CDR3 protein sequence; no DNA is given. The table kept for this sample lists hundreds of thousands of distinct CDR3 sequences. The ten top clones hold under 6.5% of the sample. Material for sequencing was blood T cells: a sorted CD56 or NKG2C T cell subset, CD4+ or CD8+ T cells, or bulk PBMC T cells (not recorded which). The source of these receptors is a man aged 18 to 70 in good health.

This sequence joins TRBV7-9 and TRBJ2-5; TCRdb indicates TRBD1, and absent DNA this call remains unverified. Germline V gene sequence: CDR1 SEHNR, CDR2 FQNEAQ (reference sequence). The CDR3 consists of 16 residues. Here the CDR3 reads CASSLGTGPPSGAQYF.

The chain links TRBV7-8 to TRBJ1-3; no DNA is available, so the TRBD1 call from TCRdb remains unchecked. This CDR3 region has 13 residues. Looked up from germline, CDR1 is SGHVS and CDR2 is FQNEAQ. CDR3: CASSGRSGNTIYF.

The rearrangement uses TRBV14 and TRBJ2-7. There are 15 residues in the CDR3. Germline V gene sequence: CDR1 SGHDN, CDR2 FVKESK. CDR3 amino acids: CASSQAHKSSYEQYF.

The CDR3 spells CASSSKGAGQNTEAFF. This chain links TRBV12-3 or TRBV12-4 with TRBJ1-1; TCRdb's D call, TRBD1, is unchecked because there is no DNA. The CDR3 loop spans 16 amino acids.

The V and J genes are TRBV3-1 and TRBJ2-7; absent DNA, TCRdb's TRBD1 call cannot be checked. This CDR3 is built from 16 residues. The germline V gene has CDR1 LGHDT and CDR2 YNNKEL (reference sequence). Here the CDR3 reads CASSNLGTGGSYEQYF.